This T cell receptor (beta chain) was observed in a study of cytomegalovirus exposure and HLA in healthy donors. About the study: When 398 donors were genotyped, roughly four fifths of them were found to fall in the Caucasian-associated ancestry cluster.

The donors gave bone marrow, and they were healthy. As to this clone: Its antigen remains unknown.

Study-wide findings and caveats: Accurate prediction of HLA-A and HLA-B alleles (for most subjects) was reportedly achieved from TCR beta sequences.

60 Vbeta and 13 Jbeta primers were used in PCR. TCRdb keeps only in-frame clones here, not all; method: immunoSEQ multiplex PCR. The data contain about 170,000 clones, 70% to 90% of them singletons. The sequenced sample consisted of PBMCs. This TCR derives from a man aged 18 to 29 in good health and CMV-seropositive.

The CDR3 sequence: CATSRGGTGEKLFF. CDR3 DNA: TGTGCCACCAGCAGAGGCGGGACAGGTGAAAAACTGTTTTTT. V gene TRBV15 combines with J gene TRBJ1-4; 8 nucleotides agree with TRBD1. Germline trimming cut 1 base from V and 7 bases from J; bases unmatched to any gene: 2. The CDR3 has 14 residues. Germline loops: CDR1 LNHNV, CDR2 YYDKDF (reference sequence). Drawing the rest from reference TRBV15 and TRBJ1-4, the complete variable domain is DAMVIQNPRYQVTQFGKPVTLSCSQTLNHNVMYWYQQKSSQAPKLLFHYYDKDFNNEADTPDNFQSRRPNTSFCFLDIRSPGLGDTAMYLCATSRGGTGEKLFFGSGTQLSVL.